The 29 T cell receptor beta chains below come from one sample, sequenced in a study of tumor-infiltrating lymphocytes in primary liver carcinoma. Using a constant-region primer together with ProtoScript II reverse transcriptase, TCR beta cDNA was made from about 500 ng of total RNA. Amplification in three nested multiplex PCR rounds with slightly modified ARM-PCR gave rise to TCR beta libraries. For around 9 cycles apiece, the opening two PCR rounds ran with TRBV1-TRBV30 forward primers and a C-beta reverse primer. TCRdb re-derived calls from the multiplex PCR reads in MiXCR, one entry per CDR3 protein. The sample lists 40,000 to 50,000 distinct CDR3 sequences, roughly 77% occurring once. The tissue used was unsorted bulk material of about 19-30 mg. RNA and DNA were co-extracted from it with the AllPrep DNA/RNA mini kit. Specimen: liver tumor tissue from sampling region 3. Regarding subset: tumor region T3, left-lateral pole. These receptor sequences come from a man between 40 and 49 years old with primary liver carcinoma and hepatitis B virus infection.

This clonotype was seen many times. V and J are TRBV6-6 and TRBJ1-2; 9 bases are a match to TRBD1. The CDR3 sequence is 16 residues long. Germline-derived CDR1 and CDR2 are MNHNY and SVGAGI (reference sequence). The V gene end was trimmed by 4 bases and the J gene end by 2 bases; junction bases not matched to a gene: 8. Written as DNA, the CDR3 is TGTGCCAGCAGTTCCCCACGGACAGGGGAGAACTATGGCTACACCTTC. Amino acids: CASSSPRTGENYGYTF.

Concerning this clonotype itself: The CDR3 end shows no conserved phenylalanine or tryptophan, and so a read error is likely. This chain uses TRBV11-1 with TRBJ2-7; a weak D match, TRBD1 (6 bases). CDR1 and CDR2 (germline): SGHAT, FQDESV (reference sequence). This CDR3 spans 15 amino acids. The CDR3 DNA is TGTGCCAGTAGCTTCGACGGACAGTTCTCCTACGAGCAGTACACC. Translation gives CASSFDGQFSYEQYT.

This rearrangement joins TRBV11-1 to TRBJ2-1; D could derive from TRBD1 or TRBD2 (5 bases each). The CDR3 contains 16 residues. Germline assignment: CDR1 SGHAT and CDR2 FQDESV (reference sequence). The V end lost 7 bases, the J end lost 7 bases, and 23 bases lay between the germline ends. CDR3 amino acids: CASNSIPRHGTNEQFF. DNA of the CDR3: TGTGCCAGCAACTCCATTCCTCGACATGGGACGAATGAGCAGTTCTTC.

V gene TRBV10-3 combines with J gene TRBJ1-1, with D unclear. CDR3 length: 15 residues. Trimming took 2 bases from V and 5 from J, leaving 15 bases between them. Germline lookup yields CDR1 ENHRY and CDR2 SYGVKD. CDR3 nucleotides: TGTGCCATCAGTGAGACGACATGTCTGGGAACTGAAGCTTTCTTT. It yields the protein CAISETTCLGTEAFF.

In the case of this clonotype: The junction departs from germline at one end; a sequencing error may be responsible. The chain recombines TRBV11-2 with TRBJ2-7; tentatively, D is TRBD2 (6 bases). Germline CDR1 reads SGHAT; CDR2 reads FQNNGV. CDR3 length: 15 residues. In DNA form, the CDR3 reads TGTGCCAGCAGCTTAGTGGGGGGAAGCTTCTACGAGCAGTGCTTC. It yields the protein CASSLVGGSFYEQCF.

In regard to this clonotype: At one of its ends the junction is not consistent with the germline gene, which may arise from a read error. The chain has TRBV4-1 and TRBJ2-3; TRBD2 matches at 7 bases. The CDR3 runs to 15 residues. The V gene's germline CDR1 is MGHRA and CDR2 YSYEKL. The CDR3 nucleotides read TGTGCCAGCAGCCAAGAGCCTAGCGGCATAGATACGCGGTATTTT. Translation: CASSQEPSGIDTRYF.

This clonotype was seen a single time. A much more abundant neighbour one base away suggests this may be a read error. This sequence joins TRBV20-1 and TRBJ2-3, with TRBD2 matching 8 bases. The V gene's germline CDR1 is DFQATT and CDR2 SNEGSKA (reference sequence). The CDR3 runs 13 residues. The ends lost 5 bases at V and 10 bases at J; junction bases unmatched: 11. The CDR3 coding sequence is TGCAGTGCTGGCCCGATCTCGGGAGGGGCGCAGTATTTT. Translation gives CSAGPISGGAQYF.

The gene calls are TRBV11-1 and TRBJ2-1, with D perhaps TRBD2 (5 bases). With 1 base removed from V and 7 bases from J, the gap between germline ends came to 8 bases. The CDR3 runs 13 residues. Germline V gives CDR1 SGHAT, CDR2 FQDESV (reference sequence). CDR3 sequence (DNA): TGTGCCAGCAGCTTAGGTCTAGCAAATGAGCAGTTCTTC. Translated, it gives CASSLGLANEQFF.

This clonotype has a handful of counts. Since the CDR3 does not end with the conserved phenylalanine or tryptophan, this likely comes from a read error. The CDR3: CASSQGAYYEQYI. The CDR3 DNA reads TGCGCCAGCAGCCAAGGGGCCTACTACGAGCAGTACATC. The gene calls are TRBV14 and TRBJ2-7, with a tentative D call TRBD1 (5 bases). The germline V gene encodes CDR1 SGHDN and CDR2 FVKESK. This CDR3 is built from 13 residues.

The sample holds one count of this clonotype. The chain recombines TRBV28 with TRBJ2-2; 7 bases are a match to TRBD2. CDR1 is MDHEN and CDR2 is SYDVKM in the germline V gene. Unmatched junction bases numbered 22, after V lost 6 bases and J lost 15 bases. The length of the CDR3 is 16 residues. The CDR3, as DNA: TGTGCCAGCAGCTTGACAGCGGGAATATTCACCGGAGAGATGTTTTTT. Translated: CASSLTAGIFTGEMFF.

As regards this clonotype: A read error may account for a junction end that differs from germline. The chain is built from TRBV4-1 and TRBJ2-1; 7 bases map to TRBD2. The CDR3 is made up of 16 amino acids. CDR1 and CDR2 (germline): MGHRA, YSYEKL. CDR3 sequence (DNA): TGCACCAGCAGCCAAGGGGAGGGAATGGTTGTAAATGAGCAGATCTTC. This translates into CTSSQGEGMVVNEQIF.

About this clonotype itself: Germline and junction disagree at one end, which may indicate a read error. The chain combines TRBV6-5 with TRBJ1-1; D is unresolved. CDR1 is MNHEY, CDR2 SVGAGI, per germline. CDR3 length: 13 residues. The CDR3 here is CVSSSPWAVEASF. The CDR3 DNA sequence: TGTGTCAGCAGTTCCCCTTGGGCAGTAGAAGCTTCCTTT.

The V and J genes are TRBV11-2 and TRBJ2-7, with 8 positions matching TRBD1. This CDR3 comprises 15 residues. CDR1 SGHAT and CDR2 FQNNGV come from the germline V gene. The CDR3 region is CVSSLGRGLTHEQYF. DNA of the CDR3: TGTGTCAGTAGCTTAGGCAGGGGGCTTACCCACGAGCAGTACTTC.

This chain uses TRBV6-1 with TRBJ2-3; D is ambiguous. Germline V CDR1 and CDR2: MNHNS, SASEGT. Trimming cost V 5 bases and J 3 bases, with 18 bases left between them. The length of the CDR3 is 16 residues. DNA of the CDR3: TGTGCCAGCAGTCATTTAGCAGGTTTAACTACAGATACGCAGTATTTT. Its translation is CASSHLAGLTTDTQYF.

Of note for this clonotype: At one boundary the junction diverges from the germline segment, which might be a read error. The V and J genes are TRBV18 and TRBJ1-1, with 9 bases fitting TRBD1. This CDR3 has 15 residues. The germline CDR1 and CDR2 sequences are KGHSH and LQKENI. The CDR3 DNA follows: TGTGCCAGCTCACCTAACGACAGGGGGAACACTGAAACTTTCTTT. It is translated as CASSPNDRGNTETFF.

The CDR3 sequence: CSVKAWGTDTQYF. In DNA form, the CDR3 reads TGCAGCGTTAAGGCATGGGGTACAGATACGCAGTATTTT. This rearrangement joins TRBV29-1 to TRBJ2-3; D not certain. V lost 5 bases, J lost 3 bases, and 12 bases lay in between. The CDR3 contains 13 residues. Germline CDR1 and CDR2: SQVTM and ANQGSEA.

In the case of this clonotype: A read error may account for a junction end that differs from germline. The V and J genes are TRBV7-8 and TRBJ2-3; weak D call: TRBD1 (6 bases). CDR1 is SGHVS and CDR2 is FQNEAQ in the germline V gene. The CDR3 is made up of 15 amino acids. The CDR3 here is CASSLDGLGAGTRYF. CDR3 nucleotide sequence: TGTGCCAGCAGCTTAGACGGACTGGGGGCAGGAACGCGGTATTTT.

Concerning this clonotype itself: Compared with germline, one end of the junction differs, possibly owing to a read error. The chain has TRBV12-3 or TRBV12-4 and TRBJ2-1; D unclear. This CDR3 comprises 15 residues. The CDR3 region is CASSPQVLHVNEQFF. CDR3 DNA sequence: TGTGCAAGCAGCCCCCAGGTACTCCACGTGAATGAGCAGTTCTTC.

This clonotype showed up many times. The chain is built from TRBV7-9 and TRBJ1-5; TRBD1 might be the D (5 bases). The CDR3 has 14 amino acids. The germline V and J ends were trimmed by 6 bases and 4 bases, with 13 bases remaining between them. CDR1 is SEHNR, CDR2 FQNEAQ, per germline (reference sequence). CDR3 coding DNA: TGTGCCAGCAGTGCGGACGGGGGGAATCAGCCCCAGCATTTT. Protein sequence: CASSADGGNQPQHF.

In the case of this clonotype: One junction end disagrees with the germline gene, perhaps due to a read error. The chain links TRBV29-1 to TRBJ2-1, with a weak D call TRBD1 (6 bases). This CDR3 spans 14 amino acids. The germline V gene has CDR1 SQVTM and CDR2 ANQGSEA. CDR3 in DNA: TGCAGCGGATTGCCGGGACATGGGCTGGATGAGCGGTTCTTC. Amino acid sequence: CSGLPGHGLDERFF.

Comments on this clonotype: In this CDR3 the conserved last residue, phenylalanine or tryptophan, is missing, so a read error is likely. The chain combines TRBV11-2 with TRBJ2-5; no reliable D call. This CDR3 is built from 14 residues. Looked up from germline, CDR1 is SGHAT and CDR2 is FQNNGV. CDR3 nucleotide sequence: TGTGTCAGCAGCTTAGGTTTGGCCCAAGAGACCCAGTACTTA. Its protein product is CVSSLGLAQETQYL.

As for this clonotype: The junction shows a germline mismatch at one end, possibly a read error. The J gene is TRBJ2-1, the V gene TRBV5-6, with D possibly being TRBD1 (5 bases). Germline V gives CDR1 SGHDT, CDR2 YYEEEE. There are 13 residues in the CDR3. The CDR3 DNA is TGTGCCAGTAGCTCAGGGTCCTACAATGAGCAGCTCTTC. This encodes CASSSGSYNEQLF.

In its sample, this clonotype was seen a few times. The V call is TRBV19, the J call TRBJ2-1; 8 nucleotides line up with TRBD2. Germline V gives CDR1 LNHDA, CDR2 SQIVND (reference sequence). This CDR3 has 13 amino acids. J gave up 5 bases and V 3 bases, and 0 bases lay outside the gene matches. CDR3 sequence reads: CASSMGLDNEQFF. CDR3 DNA sequence: TGTGCCAGTAGTATGGGACTAGACAATGAGCAGTTCTTC.

The V call is TRBV10-1, the J call TRBJ2-3, with 11 positions matching TRBD2. The CDR3 length is 17 residues. Germline V lookup: CDR1 WNHNN, CDR2 SYGVQD (reference sequence). V dropped 3 bases and J dropped 6; count of bases not matched to a gene: 11. CDR3 DNA sequence: TGCGCCAGCAGTGATGGGGGACTAGCGGAGGAGGGCGATACGCAGTATTTT. It translates to CASSDGGLAEEGDTQYF.

This clonotype is a singleton in its sample. Just one base apart from a much larger clone, this may be a read error. The chain links TRBV20-1 to TRBJ2-5; 7 bases line up with TRBD2. This CDR3 is built from 17 residues. From germline, CDR1 is DFQATT and CDR2 SNEGSKA (reference sequence). V shed 0 bases and J 5 bases; nucleotides not matched to a gene: 15. The CDR3 DNA reads as TGCAGTGCTAGAGAGGTAGCGGGTCTTCCCTTTATGGAGACCCAGTACTTC. The encoded protein is CSAREVAGLPFMETQYF.

A word on this clonotype: A junction boundary mismatches the germline segment, possibly from a read error. The CDR3 nucleotides read TGTGCCAGTAGCTTGGGACTAGCGGTAGATACGCAGTATTTT. Translated: CASSLGLAVDTQYF. The genes are TRBV5-5 and TRBJ2-3; 11 bases agree with TRBD2. Germline V CDR1 and CDR2: SGHKS, YYEKEE (reference sequence). The CDR3 totals 14 residues.

A note on this clonotype: A read error may produce the germline difference seen at one junction end. The chain's CDR3 is CASSISSHSGANALTF. DNA for the CDR3: TGTGCCAGCAGTATATCTTCGCACTCTGGGGCCAACGCCCTGACTTTC. This sequence joins TRBV12-3 or TRBV12-4 and TRBJ2-6; maybe TRBD1 (5 bases). The CDR3 is 16 residues long.

V is TRBV20-1 and J is TRBJ1-3; D is undetermined. Deletions cut 3 bases from V and 0 bases from J, with 6 bases between. The CDR3 length is 13 residues. In germline, CDR1 is DFQATT, CDR2 SNEGSKA (reference sequence). CDR3 amino acids: CSASSDSGNTIYF. CDR3 bases: TGCAGTGCTAGTTCGGACTCTGGAAACACCATATATTTT.

The rearrangement joins TRBV30 to TRBJ1-5, with unresolved D. CDR3 size: 13 residues. The V gene lost 0 bases and the J gene lost 7 bases, with 10 bases spanning the gap. Germline values: CDR1 GTSNPN, CDR2 SVGIG (reference sequence). CDR3 in amino acids: CAWSVNLGQPQHF. For the CDR3, the DNA is TGTGCCTGGAGTGTAAATCTGGGGCAGCCCCAGCATTTT. The full variable domain, with the rest looked up from reference TRBV30 and TRBJ1-5, is SQTIHQWPATLVQPVGSPLSLECTVEGTSNPNLYWYRQAAGRGLQLLFYSVGIGQISSEVPQNLSASRPQDRQFILSSKKLLLSDSGFYLCAWSVNLGQPQHFGDGTRLSIL.